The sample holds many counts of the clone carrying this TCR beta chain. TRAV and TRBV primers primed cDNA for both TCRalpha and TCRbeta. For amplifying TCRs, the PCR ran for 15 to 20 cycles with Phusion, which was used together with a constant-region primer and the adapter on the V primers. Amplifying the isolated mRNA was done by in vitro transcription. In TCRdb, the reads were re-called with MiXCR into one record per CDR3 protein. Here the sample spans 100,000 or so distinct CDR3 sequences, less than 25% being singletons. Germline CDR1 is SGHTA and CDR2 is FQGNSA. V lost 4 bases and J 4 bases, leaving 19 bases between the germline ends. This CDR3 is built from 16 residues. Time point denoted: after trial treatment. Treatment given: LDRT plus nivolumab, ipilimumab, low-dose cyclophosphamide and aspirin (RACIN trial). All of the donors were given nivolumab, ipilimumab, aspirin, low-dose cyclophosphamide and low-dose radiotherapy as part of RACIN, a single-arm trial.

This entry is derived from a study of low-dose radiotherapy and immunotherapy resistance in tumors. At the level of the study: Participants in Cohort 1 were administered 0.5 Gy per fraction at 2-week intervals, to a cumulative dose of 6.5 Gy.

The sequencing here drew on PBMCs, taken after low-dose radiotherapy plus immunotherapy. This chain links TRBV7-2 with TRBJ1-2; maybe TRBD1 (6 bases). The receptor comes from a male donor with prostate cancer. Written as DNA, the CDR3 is TGTGCCAGCAGCTCGACTTCAGGGAAGGGGGGCTATGGCTACACCTTC. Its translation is CASSSTSGKGGYGYTF. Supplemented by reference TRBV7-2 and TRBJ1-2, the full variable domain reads GAGVSQSPSNKVTEKGKDVELRCDPISGHTALYWYRQSLGQGLEFLIYFQGNSAPDKSGLPSDRFSAERTGGSVSTLTIQRTQQEDSAVYLCASSSTSGKGGYGYTFGSGTRLTVV.